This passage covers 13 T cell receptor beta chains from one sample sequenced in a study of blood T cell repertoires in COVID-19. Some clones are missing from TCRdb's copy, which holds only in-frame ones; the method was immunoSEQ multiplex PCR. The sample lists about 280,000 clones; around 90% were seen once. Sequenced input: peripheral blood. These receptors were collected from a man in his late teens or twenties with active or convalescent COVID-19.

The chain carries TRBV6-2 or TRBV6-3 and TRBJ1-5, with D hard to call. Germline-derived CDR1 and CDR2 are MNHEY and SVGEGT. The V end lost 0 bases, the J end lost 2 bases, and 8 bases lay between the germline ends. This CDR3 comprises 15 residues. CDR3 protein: CASSYSGQGNQPQHF. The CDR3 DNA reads TGTGCCAGCAGTTACTCGGGCCAGGGCAATCAGCCCCAGCATTTT.

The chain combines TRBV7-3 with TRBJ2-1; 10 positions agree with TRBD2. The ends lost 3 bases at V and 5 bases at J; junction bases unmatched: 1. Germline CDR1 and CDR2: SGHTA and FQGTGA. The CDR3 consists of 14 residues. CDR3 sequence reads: CASSFSGGNNEQFF. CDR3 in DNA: TGTGCCAGCAGCTTTAGCGGGGGGAACAATGAGCAGTTCTTC.

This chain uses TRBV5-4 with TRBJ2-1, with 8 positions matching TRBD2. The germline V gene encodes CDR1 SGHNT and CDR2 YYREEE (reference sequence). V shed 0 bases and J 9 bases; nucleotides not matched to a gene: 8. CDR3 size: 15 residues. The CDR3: CASSLVSGLASEQFF. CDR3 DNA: TGTGCCAGCAGCTTGGTGAGCGGACTAGCCAGTGAGCAGTTCTTC.

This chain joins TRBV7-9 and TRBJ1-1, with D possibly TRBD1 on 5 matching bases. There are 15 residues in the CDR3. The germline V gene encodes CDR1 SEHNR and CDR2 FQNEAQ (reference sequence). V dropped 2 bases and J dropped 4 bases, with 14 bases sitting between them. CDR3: CASSLLPGMATEAFF. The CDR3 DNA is TGTGCCAGCAGCTTACTACCAGGGATGGCCACTGAAGCTTTCTTT.

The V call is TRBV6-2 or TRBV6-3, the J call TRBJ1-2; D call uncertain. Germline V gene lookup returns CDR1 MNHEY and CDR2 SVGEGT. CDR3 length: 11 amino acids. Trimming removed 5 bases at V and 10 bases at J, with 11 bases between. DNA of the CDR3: TGTGCCAGCAGTAGCGGTAAGGACTACACCTTC. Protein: CASSSGKDYTF.

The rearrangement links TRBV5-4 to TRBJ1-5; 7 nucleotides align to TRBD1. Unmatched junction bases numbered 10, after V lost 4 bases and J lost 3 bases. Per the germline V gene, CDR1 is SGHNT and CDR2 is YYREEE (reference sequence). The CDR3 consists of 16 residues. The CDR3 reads CASSTLRDSDNQPQHF. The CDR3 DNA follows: TGTGCCAGCAGCACGCTCCGGGACAGCGACAATCAGCCCCAGCATTTT.

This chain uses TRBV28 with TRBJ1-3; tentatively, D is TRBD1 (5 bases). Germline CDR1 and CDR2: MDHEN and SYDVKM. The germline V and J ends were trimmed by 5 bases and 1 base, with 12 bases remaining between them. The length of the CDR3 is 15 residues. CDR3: CASSTAGFSGNTIYF. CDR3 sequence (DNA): TGTGCCAGCAGTACCGCAGGGTTTTCTGGAAACACCATATATTTT. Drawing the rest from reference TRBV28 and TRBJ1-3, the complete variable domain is DVKVTQSSRYLVKRTGEKVFLECVQDMDHENMFWYRQDPGLGLRLIYFSYDVKMKEKGDIPEGYSVSREKKERFSLILESASTNQTSMYLCASSTAGFSGNTIYFGEGSWLTVV.

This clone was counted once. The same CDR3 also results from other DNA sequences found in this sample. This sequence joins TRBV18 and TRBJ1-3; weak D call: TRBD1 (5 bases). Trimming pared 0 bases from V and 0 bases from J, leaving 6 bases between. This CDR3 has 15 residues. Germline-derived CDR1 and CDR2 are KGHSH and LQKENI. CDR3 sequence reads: CASSPPGGSGNTIYF. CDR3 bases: TGTGCCAGCTCACCACCCGGGGGCTCTGGAAACACCATATATTTT.

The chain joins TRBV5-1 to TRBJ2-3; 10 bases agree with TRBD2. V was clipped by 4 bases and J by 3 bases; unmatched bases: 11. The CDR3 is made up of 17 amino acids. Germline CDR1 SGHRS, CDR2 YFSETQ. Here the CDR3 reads CASSHRPRTSGTDTQYF. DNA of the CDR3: TGCGCCAGCAGCCACCGTCCCCGGACTAGCGGTACAGATACGCAGTATTTT.

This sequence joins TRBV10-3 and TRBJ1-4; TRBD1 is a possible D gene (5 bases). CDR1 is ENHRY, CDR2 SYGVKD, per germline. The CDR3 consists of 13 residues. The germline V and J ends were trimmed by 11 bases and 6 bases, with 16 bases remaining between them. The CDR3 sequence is CASNRGGDEKLFF. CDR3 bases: TGTGCCTCCAATCGGGGGGGAGATGAAAAACTGTTTTTT.

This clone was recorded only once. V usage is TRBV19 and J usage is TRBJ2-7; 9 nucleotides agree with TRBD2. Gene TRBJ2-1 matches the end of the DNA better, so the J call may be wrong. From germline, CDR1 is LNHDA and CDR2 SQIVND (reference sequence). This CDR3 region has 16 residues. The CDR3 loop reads CASSIIAGESYNEQFF. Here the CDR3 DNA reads TGTGCCAGTAGTATAATAGCGGGGGAATCCTACAATGAGCAGTTCTTC.

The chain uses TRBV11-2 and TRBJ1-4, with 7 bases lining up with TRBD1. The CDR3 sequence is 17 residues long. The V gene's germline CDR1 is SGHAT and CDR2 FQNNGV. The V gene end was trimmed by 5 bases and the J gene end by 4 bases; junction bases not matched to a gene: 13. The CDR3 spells CASSAPRQGGVNEKLFF. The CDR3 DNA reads TGTGCCAGCAGCGCACCTAGACAGGGTGGAGTTAATGAAAAACTGTTTTTT. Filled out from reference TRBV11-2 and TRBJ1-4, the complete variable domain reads EAGVAQSPRYKIIEKRQSVAFWCNPISGHATLYWYQQILGQGPKLLIQFQNNGVVDDSQLPKDRFSAERLKGVDSTLKIQPAKLEDSAVYLCASSAPRQGGVNEKLFFGSGTQLSVL.

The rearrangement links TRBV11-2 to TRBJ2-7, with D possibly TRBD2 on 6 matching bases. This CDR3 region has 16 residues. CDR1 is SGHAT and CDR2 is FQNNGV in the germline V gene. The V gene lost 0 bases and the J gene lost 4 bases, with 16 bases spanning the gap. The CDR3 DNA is TGTGCCAGCAGCTTAGATTTTAGCGGAGGACTTTACGAGCAGTACTTC. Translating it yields CASSLDFSGGLYEQYF.